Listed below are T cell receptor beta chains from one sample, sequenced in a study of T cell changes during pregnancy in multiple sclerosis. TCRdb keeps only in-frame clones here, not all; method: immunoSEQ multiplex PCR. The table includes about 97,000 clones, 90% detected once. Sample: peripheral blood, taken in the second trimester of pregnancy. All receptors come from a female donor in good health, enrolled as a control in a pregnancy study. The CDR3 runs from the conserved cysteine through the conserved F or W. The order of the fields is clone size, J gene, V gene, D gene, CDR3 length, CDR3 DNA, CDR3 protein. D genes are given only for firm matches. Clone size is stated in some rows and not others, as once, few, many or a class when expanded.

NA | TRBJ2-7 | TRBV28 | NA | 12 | TGTGCCAGCAGTAGCCCGGGTGGCGAGCAGTACTTC | CASSSPGGEQYF
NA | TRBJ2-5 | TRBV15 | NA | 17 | TGTGCCACCGCTCCCGGCCCAGGGGTTAGGGGCAAAGAGACCCAGTACTTC | CATAPGPGVRGKETQYF
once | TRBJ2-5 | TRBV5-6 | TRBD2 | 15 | TGTGCCAGCAGCTTGGCTGGGCGGGGGGAAGAGACCCAGTACTTC | CASSLAGRGEETQYF
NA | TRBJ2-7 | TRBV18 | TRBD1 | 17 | TGTGCCAGCTCACCCTTCAGGGGGACAGGGTTTTTCTACGAGCAGTACTTC | CASSPFRGTGFFYEQYF
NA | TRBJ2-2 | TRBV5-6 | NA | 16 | TGTGCCAGCAGCTTGGTTCGGCAGGGGCGTACCGGGGAGCTGTTTTTT | CASSLVRQGRTGELFF
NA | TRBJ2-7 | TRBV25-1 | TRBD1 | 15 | TGTGCCAGCAGTGAACCCGGGACAGGGAGCGGCGAGCAGTACTTC | CASSEPGTGSGEQYF
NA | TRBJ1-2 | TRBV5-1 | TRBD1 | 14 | TGCGCCAGCAGGCCGGGACAGGGAAACTATGGCTACACCTTC | CASRPGQGNYGYTF
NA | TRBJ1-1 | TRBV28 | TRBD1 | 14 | TGTGCCACGGACAGGGTAGCAATGAACACTGAAGCTTTCTTT | CATDRVAMNTEAFF
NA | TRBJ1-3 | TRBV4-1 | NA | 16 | TGCGCCAGCAGCTCTGACAGGCTAACCTCTGGAAACACCATATATTTT | CASSSDRLTSGNTIYF
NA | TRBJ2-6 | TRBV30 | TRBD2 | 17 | TGTGCCATAGCGGGGAGCTCCCTGTTCTCTGGGGCCAACGTCCTGACTTTC | CAIAGSSLFSGANVLTF
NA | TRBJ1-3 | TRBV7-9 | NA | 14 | TGTGCCAGCAGCTCCACAACAGCTGGAAACACCATATATTTT | CASSSTTAGNTIYF
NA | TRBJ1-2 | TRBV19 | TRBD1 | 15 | TGTGCCAGTAGTGCCGGGACAGGGGGGAACTATGGCTACACCTTC | CASSAGTGGNYGYTF
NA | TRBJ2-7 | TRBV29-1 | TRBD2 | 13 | TGCAGCGTGCGGGGGACTAACTCCTACGAGCAGTACTTC | CSVRGTNSYEQYF
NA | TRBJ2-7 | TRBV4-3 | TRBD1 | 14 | TGCGCCAGCAGCCAAGCGGGACAGGGGTACGAGCAGTACTTC | CASSQAGQGYEQYF
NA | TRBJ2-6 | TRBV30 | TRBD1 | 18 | TGTGCCTGGAGCCGGTACGCCTCGACAGGGTCTGGGGCCAACGTCCTGACTTTC | CAWSRYASTGSGANVLTF
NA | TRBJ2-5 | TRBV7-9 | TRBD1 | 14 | TGTGCCAGCAGCTTAGGACAGGGCTCGGAGACCCAGTACTTC | CASSLGQGSETQYF
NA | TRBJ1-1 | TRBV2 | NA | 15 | TGTGCCAGCAGTGAAGCGCTTCTAGTGAACACTGAAGCTTTCTTT | CASSEALLVNTEAFF
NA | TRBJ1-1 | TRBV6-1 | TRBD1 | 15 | TGTGCCAGCAGTGAATTATGGACAGGGAACACTGAAGCTTTCTTT | CASSELWTGNTEAFF
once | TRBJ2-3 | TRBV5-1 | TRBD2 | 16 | TGCGCCAGCAGCTTGGAGGCTAGCGGACTCACAGATACGCAGTATTTT | CASSLEASGLTDTQYF
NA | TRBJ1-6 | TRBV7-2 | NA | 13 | TGTGCCAGCAGGGAGAGCCGAAATTCACCCCTCCACTTT | CASRESRNSPLHF
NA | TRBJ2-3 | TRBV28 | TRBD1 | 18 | TGTGCCAGCAGTTTACGGGGGTGGGGCAGGGGGCTCACAGATACGCAGTATTTT | CASSLRGWGRGLTDTQYF
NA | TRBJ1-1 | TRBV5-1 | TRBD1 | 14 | TGCGCCAGCAGCTCGACAGGGGCCAACACTGAAGCTTTCTTT | CASSSTGANTEAFF
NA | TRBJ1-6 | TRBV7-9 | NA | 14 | TGTGCCAGCAGCTTGACAGCAGTTAATTCACCCCTCCACTTT | CASSLTAVNSPLHF
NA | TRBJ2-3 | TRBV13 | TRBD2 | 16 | TGTGCCAGCAGCTTCTTAGGGACTAGCAGGACAGATACGCAGTATTTT | CASSFLGTSRTDTQYF
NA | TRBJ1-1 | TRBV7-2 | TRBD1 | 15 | TGTGCCAGCAGCTTCTACGCCCAGGGGGACACTGAAGCTTTCTTT | CASSFYAQGDTEAFF
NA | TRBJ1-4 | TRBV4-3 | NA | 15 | TGCGCCAGCAGCCAAGATAGCTCAGGGGAAGAAAAACTGTTTTTT | CASSQDSSGEEKLFF
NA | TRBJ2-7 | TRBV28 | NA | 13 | TGTGCCAGCAGGGGCTCAGGGGTAGACGAGCAGTACTTC | CASRGSGVDEQYF
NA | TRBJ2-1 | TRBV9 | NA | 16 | TGTGCCAGCAGCGTAGATACAGGGACCACCTACAATGAGCAGTTCTTC | CASSVDTGTTYNEQFF
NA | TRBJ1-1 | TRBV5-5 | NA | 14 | TGTGCCAGCAGCTTCAGTAGCCAACACACTGAAGCTTTCTTT | CASSFSSQHTEAFF
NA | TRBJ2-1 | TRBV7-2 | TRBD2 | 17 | TGTGCCAGCAGCTTCGTTTCGACTAGCGGGAACTACAATGAGCAGTTCTTC | CASSFVSTSGNYNEQFF
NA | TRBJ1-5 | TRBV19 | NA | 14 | TGTGCCAGTAGTACCGGACAGCTCAATCAGCCCCAGCATTTT | CASSTGQLNQPQHF
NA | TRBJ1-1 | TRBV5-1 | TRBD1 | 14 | TGCGCCAGCAGCTTGCCTGGACAGGGCACTGAAGCTTTCTTT | CASSLPGQGTEAFF
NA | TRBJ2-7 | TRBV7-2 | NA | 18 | TGTGCCAGCAGCTTAGGCCCCAGGAGAGCGGGCCACGGGTACGAGCAGTACTTC | CASSLGPRRAGHGYEQYF
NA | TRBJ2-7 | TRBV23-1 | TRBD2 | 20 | TGCGCCAGCAGTCAATCGTTTCGGCTAGCGGGAGGGCCGACGCTCTACGAGCAGTACTTC | CASSQSFRLAGGPTLYEQYF
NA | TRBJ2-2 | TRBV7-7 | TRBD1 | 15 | TGTGCCAGCAGCTTAAGACAGGGCAGCACCGGGGAGCTGTTTTTT | CASSLRQGSTGELFF
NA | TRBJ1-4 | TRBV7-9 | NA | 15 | TGTGCCAGCAGCTTAGCGGGGGCGGGAGATGAAAAACTGTTTTTT | CASSLAGAGDEKLFF
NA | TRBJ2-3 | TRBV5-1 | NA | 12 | TGCGCCAGCAGCTCGTTTTCAGATACGCAGTATTTT | CASSSFSDTQYF
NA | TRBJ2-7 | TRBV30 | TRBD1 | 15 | TGTGCCTGGAGAATGGGCGAGACAGGGGTCTACGAGCAGTACTTC | CAWRMGETGVYEQYF
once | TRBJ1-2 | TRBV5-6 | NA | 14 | TGTGCCAGCAGCGTCGGACAGTCGGACTATGGCTACACCTTC | CASSVGQSDYGYTF
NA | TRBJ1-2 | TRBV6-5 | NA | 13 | TGTGCCAGCAGTCTAACAGGGTCGAGGGGCTACACCTTC | CASSLTGSRGYTF
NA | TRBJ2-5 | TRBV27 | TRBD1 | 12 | TGTGCCAGCCGGGACAGGCAAGAGACCCAGTACTTC | CASRDRQETQYF
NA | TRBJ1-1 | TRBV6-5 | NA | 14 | TGTGCCACCGGGGGGGAGATGAAGAGCACTGAAGCTTTCTTT | CATGGEMKSTEAFF
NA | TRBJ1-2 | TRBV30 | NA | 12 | TGTGCCTGGATGATACAGAACTATGGCTACACCTTC | CAWMIQNYGYTF
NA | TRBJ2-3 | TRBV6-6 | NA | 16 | TGTGCCAGCAGTTACTCTCAGGGCCCTAGCACAGATACGCAGTATTTT | CASSYSQGPSTDTQYF